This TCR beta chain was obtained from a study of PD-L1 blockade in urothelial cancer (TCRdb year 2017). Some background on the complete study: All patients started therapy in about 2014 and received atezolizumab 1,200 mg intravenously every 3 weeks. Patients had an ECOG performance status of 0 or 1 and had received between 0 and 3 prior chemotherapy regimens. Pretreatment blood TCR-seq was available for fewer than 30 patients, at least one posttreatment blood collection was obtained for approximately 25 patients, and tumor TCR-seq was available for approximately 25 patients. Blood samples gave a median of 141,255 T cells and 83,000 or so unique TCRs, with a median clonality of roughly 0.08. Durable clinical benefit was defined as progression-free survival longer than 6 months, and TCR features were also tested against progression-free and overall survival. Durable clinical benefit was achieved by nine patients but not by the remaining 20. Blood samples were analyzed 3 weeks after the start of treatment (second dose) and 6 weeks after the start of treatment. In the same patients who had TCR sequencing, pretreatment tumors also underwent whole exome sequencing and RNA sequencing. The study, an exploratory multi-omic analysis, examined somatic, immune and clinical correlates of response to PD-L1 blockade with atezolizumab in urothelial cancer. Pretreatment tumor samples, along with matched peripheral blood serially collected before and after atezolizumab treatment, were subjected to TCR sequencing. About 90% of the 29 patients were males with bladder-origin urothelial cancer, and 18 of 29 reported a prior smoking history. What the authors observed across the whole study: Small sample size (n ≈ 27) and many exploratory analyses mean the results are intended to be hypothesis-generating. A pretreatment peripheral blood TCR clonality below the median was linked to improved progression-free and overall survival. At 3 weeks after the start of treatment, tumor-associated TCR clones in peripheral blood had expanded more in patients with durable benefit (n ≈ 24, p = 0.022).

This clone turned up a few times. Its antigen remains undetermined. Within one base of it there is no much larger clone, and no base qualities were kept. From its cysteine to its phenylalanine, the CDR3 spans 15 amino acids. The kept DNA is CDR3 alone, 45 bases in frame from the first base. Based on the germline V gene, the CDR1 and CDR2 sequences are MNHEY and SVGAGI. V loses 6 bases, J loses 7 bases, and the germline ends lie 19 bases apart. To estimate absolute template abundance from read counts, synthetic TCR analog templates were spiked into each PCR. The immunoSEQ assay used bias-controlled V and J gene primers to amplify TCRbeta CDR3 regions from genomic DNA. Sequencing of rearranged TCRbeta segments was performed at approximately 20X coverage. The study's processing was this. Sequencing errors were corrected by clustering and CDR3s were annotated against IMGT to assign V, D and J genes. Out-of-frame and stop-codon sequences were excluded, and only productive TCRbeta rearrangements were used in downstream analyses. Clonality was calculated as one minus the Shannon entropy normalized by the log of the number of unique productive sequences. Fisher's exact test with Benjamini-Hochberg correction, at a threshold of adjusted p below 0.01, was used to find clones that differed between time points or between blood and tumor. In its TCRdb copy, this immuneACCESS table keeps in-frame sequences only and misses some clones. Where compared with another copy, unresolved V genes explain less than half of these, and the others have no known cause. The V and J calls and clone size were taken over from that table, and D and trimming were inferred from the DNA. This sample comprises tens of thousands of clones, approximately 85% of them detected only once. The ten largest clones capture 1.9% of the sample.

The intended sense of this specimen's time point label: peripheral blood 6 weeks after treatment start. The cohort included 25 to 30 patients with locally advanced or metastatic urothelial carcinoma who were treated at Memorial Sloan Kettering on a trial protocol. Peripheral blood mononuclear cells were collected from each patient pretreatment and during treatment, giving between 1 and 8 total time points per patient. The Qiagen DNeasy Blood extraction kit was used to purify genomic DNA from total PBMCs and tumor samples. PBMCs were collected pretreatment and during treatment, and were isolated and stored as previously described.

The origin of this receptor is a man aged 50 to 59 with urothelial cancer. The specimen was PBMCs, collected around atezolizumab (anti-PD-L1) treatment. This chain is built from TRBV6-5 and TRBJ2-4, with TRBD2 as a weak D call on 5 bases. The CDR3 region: CASSLSVGARNIQYF. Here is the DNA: TGTGCCAGCAGCCTAAGCGTGGGAGCGCGCAACATTCAGTACTTC.